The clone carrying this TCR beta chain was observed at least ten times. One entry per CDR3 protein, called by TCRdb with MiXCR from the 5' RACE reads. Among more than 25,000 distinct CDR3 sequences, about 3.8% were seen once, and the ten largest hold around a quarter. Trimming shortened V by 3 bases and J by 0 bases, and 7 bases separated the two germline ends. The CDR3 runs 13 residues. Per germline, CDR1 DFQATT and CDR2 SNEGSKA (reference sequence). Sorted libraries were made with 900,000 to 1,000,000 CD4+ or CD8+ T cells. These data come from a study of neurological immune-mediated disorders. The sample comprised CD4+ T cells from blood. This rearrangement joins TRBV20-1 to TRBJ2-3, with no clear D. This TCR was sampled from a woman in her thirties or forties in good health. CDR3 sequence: CSASKGSTDTQYF. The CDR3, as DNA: TGCAGTGCTAGCAAAGGGAGCACAGATACGCAGTATTTT.